The source of this T cell receptor (beta chain) is a study of technical replicates of blood from four donors. Here immunoSEQ multiplex PCR was the method, and the copy in TCRdb shows in-frame clones only, minus some. This sample yields roughly 15,000 clones, of which almost 85% are seen a single time; roughly 10% belongs to the top ten. Germline lookup yields CDR1 SEHNR and CDR2 FQNEAQ (reference sequence). With V trimmed by 2 bases and J by 9 bases, 10 bases remained unmatched. The CDR3 loop spans 15 amino acids. The sample was PBMCs. The chain links TRBV7-9 to TRBJ2-7; 10 bases are shared with TRBD1. The sequence was obtained from a human donor in good health. In DNA form, the CDR3 reads TGTGCCAGCAGCTTATCGGGACAGGGGCTAGAGGCGCAGTACTTC. It specifies CASSLSGQGLEAQYF.